A single sample gave rise to the 10 T cell receptor beta chains below, sequenced in a study of cytomegalovirus exposure and HLA in healthy donors. Measured with immunoSEQ multiplex PCR; TCRdb has only the in-frame clones, and not every one. The sample lists 110,000 to 150,000 clones; about nine tenths were seen once. Sequenced sample: PBMCs. All receptors come from a man younger than 30 in good health and CMV-seronegative.

The V call is TRBV9, the J call TRBJ2-1; maybe TRBD2 (5 bases). Per the germline V gene, CDR1 is SGDLS and CDR2 is YYNGEE. The V end lost 4 bases, the J end lost 8 bases, and 22 bases lay between the germline ends. This CDR3 has 16 residues. The CDR3 loop is CASSPAAGWVYHEQFF. DNA for the CDR3: TGTGCCAGCAGCCCAGCGGCGGGCTGGGTTTACCATGAGCAGTTCTTC. The entire variable domain, with the rest obtained from reference TRBV9 and TRBJ2-1, is as follows: DSGVTQTPKHLITATGQRVTLRCSPRSGDLSVYWYQQSLDQGLQFLIQYYNGEERAKGNILERFSAQQFPDLHSELNLSSLELGDSALYFCASSPAAGWVYHEQFFGPGTRLTVL.

The V gene is TRBV9, the J gene TRBJ2-3; perhaps TRBD2 as D (6 bases). CDR1 and CDR2 (germline): SGDLS, YYNGEE. The CDR3 consists of 21 residues. The germline V and J ends were trimmed by 0 bases and 5 bases, with 31 bases remaining between them. CDR3 nucleotides: TGTGCCAGCAGCGTAGAGGAGGGGACTTTCGAGCCCTTGCCTAACATAGATACGCAGTATTTT. Protein product: CASSVEEGTFEPLPNIDTQYF.

This rearrangement joins TRBV30 to TRBJ1-2; D is unclear. The V end lost 5 bases, the J end lost 6 bases, and 19 bases lay between the germline ends. CDR1 is GTSNPN and CDR2 is SVGIG in the germline V gene (reference sequence). There are 14 residues in the CDR3. CDR3 sequence: CAWLSGGEFHGYTF. For the CDR3, the DNA is TGTGCCTGGCTTAGCGGCGGGGAATTCCATGGCTACACCTTC.

The chain is built from TRBV30 and TRBJ1-5; 10 bases match TRBD1. Germline values: CDR1 GTSNPN, CDR2 SVGIG (reference sequence). The CDR3 runs 13 residues. The junction had 2 bases not matched to a gene; V was cut back by 5 bases and J by 4 bases. In DNA form, the CDR3 reads TGTGCCTGGCAGGGACAGGGGAATCAGCCCCAGCATTTT. Translating it yields CAWQGQGNQPQHF.

CDR3 DNA sequence: TGTGCCAGCAGCTTAGTAGGGGACAGCAGGGAGCAGTACGTC. This encodes CASSLVGDSREQYV. The chain is built from TRBV11-3 and TRBJ2-7, with 7 bases identical to TRBD1. The CDR3 is 14 amino acids. Germline V gene data show CDR1 as SGHNT and CDR2 as YENEEA. The ends lost 1 base at V and 7 bases at J; junction bases unmatched: 7.

This clone has just one count. CDR3 DNA sequence: TGTGCCAGCAACCGCCCGGGACAGAAAGAGACCCAGTACTTC. Translation gives CASNRPGQKETQYF. V and J are TRBV5-6 and TRBJ2-5; 7 bases map to TRBD1. Trimming took 6 bases from V and 3 from J; bases not matched to a gene: 8. CDR3 length: 14 amino acids. The germline V gene encodes CDR1 SGHDT and CDR2 YYEEEE.

The CDR3 sequence is CASSQLTGEREKLFF. In DNA, the CDR3 is TGTGCCAGCAGCCAACTGACAGGGGAGAGGGAAAAACTGTTTTTT. V is TRBV27 and J is TRBJ1-4, with 8 positions matching TRBD1. The CDR3 extends over 15 amino acids. Germline-derived CDR1 and CDR2 are MNHEY and SMNVEV (reference sequence). After removal of 6 bases from V and 8 bases from J, the junction contained 11 bases not matched to a gene.

The genes are TRBV6-1 and TRBJ1-5; weak D call: TRBD1 (6 bases). The CDR3 totals 13 residues. CDR1 and CDR2 from the germline V gene are MNHNS and SASEGT. With 8 bases removed from V and 3 bases from J, the gap between germline ends came to 11 bases. The CDR3 DNA sequence: TGTGCCAGCCTGACAGGACTCAATCAGCCCCAGCATTTT. It codes for CASLTGLNQPQHF.

This clone occurred once. Here the CDR3 reads CASSQLGTGGRGEQYV. The CDR3 coding sequence is TGTGCCAGCAGTCAACTCGGGACAGGGGGACGTGGCGAGCAGTACGTC. The chain joins TRBV28 to TRBJ2-7, with 11 bases that match TRBD1. V dropped 5 bases and J dropped 6; count of bases not matched to a gene: 12. Germline values: CDR1 MDHEN, CDR2 SYDVKM. The CDR3 runs to 16 residues.

This clone occurred once. This chain uses TRBV5-6 with TRBJ1-1; TRBD1 aligns across 10 bases. Trimming removed 2 bases from V and 0 bases from J; junction bases left unmatched: 7. Germline CDR1 is SGHDT and CDR2 is YYEEEE. The CDR3 covers 17 residues. CDR3 sequence reads: CASSLVWDRGMNTEAFF. The CDR3 DNA reads as TGTGCCAGCAGCTTAGTTTGGGACAGGGGCATGAACACTGAAGCTTTCTTT.